This TCR beta chain was sequenced for a study of blood T cell repertoires in COVID-19. Across the whole study: Donors in the United States, Italy and Spain gave samples during acute or convalescent COVID-19.

The germline gives CDR1 SGHVS, CDR2 FQNEAQ. This CDR3 contains 16 residues. Trimming at V came to 0 bases and at J to 5 bases, leaving 2 bases not matched to a gene. Profiling relied on immunoSEQ multiplex PCR, and the TCRdb table lists in-frame clones only, not all of them. The sample holds roughly 20,000 clones; approximately 90% are singletons and the top ten take approximately 9.9%. The chain couples TRBV7-8 to TRBJ2-5; TRBD2 matches at 14 bases. The sequenced sample was peripheral blood. The TCR sequence derives from a human donor in a cohort sampled during active COVID-19. The DNA for the CDR3 is TGTGCCAGCAGCTTAGCGGGACTAGCGGGAGCTGAGACCCAGTACTTC. Its translation: CASSLAGLAGAETQYF.